These 29 T cell receptor beta chains were all obtained from the same sample, sequenced in a study of shared clonotypes between healthy human individuals. Measured with immunoSEQ multiplex PCR; TCRdb has only the in-frame clones, and not every one. Of approximately 1.5 million clones listed, approximately 98.5% are singletons. The sequencing input was naive CD4+ T cells sorted from blood. As for subset: CD45RA+ positively selected. Source of these receptors: a man between 25 and 39 years old in good health.

CDR3 sequence: CASSPRELVEQYF. The CDR3 DNA sequence: TGTGCCAGCTCACCCCGGGAGCTCGTGGAGCAGTACTTC. The chain employs TRBV18 and TRBJ2-7; weak D call: TRBD2 (6 bases). The length of the CDR3 is 13 residues. Germline values: CDR1 KGHSH, CDR2 LQKENI. The V end was cut by 3 bases, the J end by 7 bases, with 13 bases between.

This chain uses TRBV4-2 with TRBJ2-1, with D tentatively TRBD2 (5 bases). Trimming removed 0 bases at V and 0 bases at J, with 24 bases between. CDR1 LGHNA and CDR2 YNFKEQ come from the germline V gene. This CDR3 region has 21 residues. CDR3 DNA sequence: TGTGCCAGCAGCCAAGAAGGCGGGTCCAAAGGTGGGAACCCCTCCTACAATGAGCAGTTCTTC. It is translated as CASSQEGGSKGGNPSYNEQFF.

V and J are TRBV28 and TRBJ2-7; perhaps D is TRBD1 or TRBD2 (5 bases each). V was clipped by 4 bases and J by 1 base, with 17 bases between them. This CDR3 is built from 16 residues. The germline V gene has CDR1 MDHEN and CDR2 SYDVKM. CDR3 sequence reads: CASSSGTLFRSYEQYF. DNA of the CDR3: TGTGCCAGCAGTTCCGGGACCCTTTTTAGATCCTACGAGCAGTACTTC. Supplemented by reference TRBV28 and TRBJ2-7, the full variable domain reads DVKVTQSSRYLVKRTGEKVFLECVQDMDHENMFWYRQDPGLGLRLIYFSYDVKMKEKGDIPEGYSVSREKKERFSLILESASTNQTSMYLCASSSGTLFRSYEQYFGPGTRLTVT.

V usage is TRBV18 and J usage is TRBJ1-1; TRBD1 is a possible D gene (6 bases). This CDR3 has 12 amino acids. Trimming left V 5 bases short and J 7 bases short, with 11 bases between. CDR1 and CDR2 (germline): KGHSH, LQKENI. The CDR3 loop reads CASSTQGIEAFF. CDR3 bases: TGTGCCAGCTCAACTCAGGGGATTGAAGCTTTCTTT.

The genes are TRBV18 and TRBJ2-1; D gene unclear. CDR3 length: 13 residues. Trimming removed 6 bases at V and 7 bases at J, with 13 bases between. CDR1 is KGHSH, CDR2 LQKENI, per germline. CDR3 sequence (DNA): TGTGCCAGCTCGTCCAATATTCGGAATGAGCAGTTCTTC. Amino acid sequence: CASSSNIRNEQFF.

This chain uses TRBV30 with TRBJ1-3; D is undetermined. The CDR3 loop spans 12 amino acids. Trimming shortened V by 2 bases and J by 4 bases, and 6 bases separated the two germline ends. Germline V gene data show CDR1 as GTSNPN and CDR2 as SVGIG (reference sequence). CDR3 residues: CAWSLGGNTIYF. Written as DNA, the CDR3 is TGTGCCTGGAGTCTAGGGGGAAACACCATATATTTT.

The chain is built from TRBV7-9 and TRBJ2-1, with 7 bases lining up with TRBD1. Germline CDR1 reads SEHNR; CDR2 reads FQNEAQ (reference sequence). Trimming removed 9 bases from V and 2 bases from J; junction bases left unmatched: 4. This CDR3 contains 13 residues. CDR3 coding DNA: TGTGCCAGTGAACAGGGGCCCTACAATGAGCAGTTCTTC. It encodes CASEQGPYNEQFF.

The rearrangement links TRBV11-2 to TRBJ2-7; weak D call: TRBD1 (6 bases). CDR3 length: 13 amino acids. Between the trimmed V and J ends, which lost 0 bases and 6 bases, there was a span of 9 bases. Germline loops: CDR1 SGHAT, CDR2 FQNNGV. CDR3 coding DNA: TGTGCCAGCAGCTTAGATTTAGGGGGCGAGCAGTACTTC. This sequence encodes CASSLDLGGEQYF.

A remark on this clone: This sample also contains other DNA sequences that code for the same CDR3. J is TRBJ1-1 and V is TRBV18; the D gene is possibly TRBD1 (6 bases). Germline CDR1 and CDR2: KGHSH and LQKENI. This CDR3 is 14 amino acids long. Trimming took 3 bases from V and 1 from J, leaving 9 bases between them. The CDR3 nucleotides read TGTGCCAGCTCACCTTCGACAGGGAACACTGAAGCTTTCTTT. Translation gives CASSPSTGNTEAFF.

The rearrangement joins TRBV18 to TRBJ1-5; D is uncertain. Germline CDR1 and CDR2: KGHSH and LQKENI. The CDR3 sequence is 17 residues long. V lost 3 bases and J lost 1, with 16 bases in between. The CDR3 DNA sequence: TGTGCCAGCTCACCTCCAAACTATCCTATCAGCAATCAGCCCCAGCATTTT. This translates into CASSPPNYPISNQPQHF.

The chain recombines TRBV6-5 with TRBJ2-1; TRBD2 agrees at 10 bases. Germline V CDR1 and CDR2: MNHEY, SVGAGI. This CDR3 is 15 amino acids long. The V and J ends lost 5 bases and 3 bases, in that order; junction bases with no gene match: 4. CDR3 residues: CASSKGLAVYNEQFF. The CDR3 DNA is TGTGCCAGCAGTAAAGGACTAGCGGTCTACAATGAGCAGTTCTTC.

Regarding this clone: The same CDR3 is also encoded by other DNA sequences in this sample. The chain recombines TRBV5-1 with TRBJ2-3; D gene unclear. In germline, CDR1 is SGHRS, CDR2 YFSETQ. This CDR3 has 14 residues. The ends were cut back, 4 bases at V and 2 bases at J, with 11 bases in the middle. The CDR3 protein is CASSPTVTTDTQYF. Written as DNA, the CDR3 is TGCGCCAGCAGCCCTACAGTGACCACAGATACGCAGTATTTT. Full variable domain (missing parts from reference TRBV5-1 and TRBJ2-3): KAGVTQTPRYLIKTRGQQVTLSCSPISGHRSVSWYQQTPGQGLQFLFEYFSETQRNKGNFPGRFSGRQFSNSRSEMNVSTLELGDSALYLCASSPTVTTDTQYFGPGTRLTVL.

The chain has TRBV7-9 and TRBJ2-1; TRBD2 agrees at 7 bases. The CDR3 spans 15 residues. V gave up 2 bases and J gave up 7 bases; unmatched junction bases: 8. From germline, CDR1 is SEHNR and CDR2 FQNEAQ (reference sequence). The CDR3 is CASSLRGGSRNEQFF. In DNA form, the CDR3 reads TGTGCCAGCAGCTTAAGGGGCGGGAGTCGGAATGAGCAGTTCTTC.

The chain links TRBV27 to TRBJ1-1; possibly TRBD1 for D (6 bases). Germline V gene lookup returns CDR1 MNHEY and CDR2 SMNVEV (reference sequence). The CDR3 contains 12 residues. The V end was cut by 3 bases, the J end by 10 bases, with 12 bases between. Written as DNA, the CDR3 is TGTGCCAGCAGTTTTAAGGGGGGCAGAGCTTTCTTT. Protein product: CASSFKGGRAFF.

This rearrangement joins TRBV7-9 to TRBJ1-4; unclear D gene. The CDR3 consists of 12 residues. The V gene lost 4 bases and the J gene lost 7 bases, with 7 bases spanning the gap. Germline V gene sequence: CDR1 SEHNR, CDR2 FQNEAQ (reference sequence). The CDR3 DNA sequence: TGTGCCAGCAGCTCCGGCGGTGAAAAACTGTTTTTT. Its translation: CASSSGGEKLFF.

The rearrangement uses TRBV27 and TRBJ2-3; TRBD2 might be the D (6 bases). V dropped 5 bases and J dropped 3 bases, with 15 bases sitting between them. Germline-derived CDR1 and CDR2 are MNHEY and SMNVEV (reference sequence). The CDR3 sequence is 15 residues long. The CDR3 reads CASSAPSVGTDTQYF. CDR3 in DNA: TGTGCCAGCAGTGCGCCTAGCGTGGGGACAGATACGCAGTATTTT.

V is TRBV29-1 and J is TRBJ1-2, with a weak D call TRBD1 (5 bases). V was trimmed by 0 bases and J by 7 bases, leaving 15 bases between them. The CDR3 contains 14 residues. Germline V lookup: CDR1 SQVTM, CDR2 ANQGSEA. The CDR3 region is CSVEDWAGSGGYTF. In nucleotides, the CDR3 is TGCAGCGTTGAAGATTGGGCAGGGTCCGGTGGCTACACCTTC.

The gene calls are TRBV10-1 and TRBJ2-2; D unclear. V lost 3 bases and J 7 bases, leaving 9 bases between the germline ends. The CDR3 totals 13 residues. Germline-derived CDR1 and CDR2 are WNHNN and SYGVQD (reference sequence). CDR3 nucleotides: TGCGCCAGCAGTGACCAAGGGCTCGGGGAGCTGTTTTTT. Translation: CASSDQGLGELFF.

The chain has TRBV15 and TRBJ2-2; the match to TRBD2 covers 9 bases. The V gene end was trimmed by 0 bases and the J gene end by 7 bases; junction bases not matched to a gene: 21. The germline V gene encodes CDR1 LNHNV and CDR2 YYDKDF (reference sequence). The CDR3 is 21 amino acids. The CDR3 loop is CATSRDQRAEREDYSGGELFF. DNA of the CDR3: TGTGCCACCAGCAGAGATCAAAGGGCCGAGCGGGAGGACTACTCGGGCGGGGAGCTGTTTTTT.

This clone appeared a single time. The chain recombines TRBV10-2 with TRBJ2-2; D unclear. The CDR3 length is 12 residues. V dropped 6 bases and J dropped 1 base, with 3 bases sitting between them. Germline V gene lookup returns CDR1 WSHSY and CDR2 SAAADI. The CDR3 loop is CASSLNTGELFF. In DNA form, the CDR3 reads TGCGCCAGCAGCCTGAACACCGGGGAGCTGTTTTTT.

This chain links TRBV10-3 with TRBJ1-3; 7 bases match TRBD1. V was clipped by 6 bases and J by 1 base; unmatched bases: 6. Germline CDR1 and CDR2: ENHRY and SYGVKD. CDR3 length: 15 amino acids. Here the CDR3 reads CAIRWDRSSGNTIYF. In DNA form, the CDR3 reads TGTGCCATCAGGTGGGACAGAAGTTCTGGAAACACCATATATTTT.

V usage is TRBV6-5 and J usage is TRBJ1-5; D ambiguous. Germline CDR1 MNHEY, CDR2 SVGAGI. Trimming removed 0 bases from V and 2 bases from J, with 11 bases in between. CDR3 length: 16 residues. This chain's CDR3 is CASSYSDPRRNQPQHF. CDR3 sequence (DNA): TGTGCCAGCAGTTACTCGGACCCTAGGCGCAATCAGCCCCAGCATTTT.

The rearrangement links TRBV9 to TRBJ1-1; no reliable D call. V shed 0 bases and J shed 3 bases, with 12 bases lying between them. Germline V lookup: CDR1 SGDLS, CDR2 YYNGEE. The CDR3 contains 15 residues. CDR3 loop: CASSVDGNEDTEAFF. Here the CDR3 DNA reads TGTGCCAGCAGCGTAGATGGGAATGAGGACACTGAAGCTTTCTTT.

J is TRBJ2-3 and V is TRBV5-1; 8 bases match TRBD2. Trimming cost V 0 bases and J 1 base; bases outside gene matches: 4. The germline V gene has CDR1 SGHRS and CDR2 YFSETQ. CDR3 length equals 16 residues. This CDR3 reads CASSLGYSGGTDTQYF. CDR3 DNA sequence: TGCGCCAGCAGCTTGGGGTATAGCGGGGGCACAGATACGCAGTATTTT. The full variable domain, completed using reference TRBV5-1 and TRBJ2-3, is KAGVTQTPRYLIKTRGQQVTLSCSPISGHRSVSWYQQTPGQGLQFLFEYFSETQRNKGNFPGRFSGRQFSNSRSEMNVSTLELGDSALYLCASSLGYSGGTDTQYFGPGTRLTVL.

The V gene is TRBV6-1, the J gene TRBJ1-4; perhaps TRBD1 as D (6 bases). The V gene lost 6 bases and the J gene lost 7 bases, with 18 bases spanning the gap. Looked up from germline, CDR1 is MNHNS and CDR2 is SASEGT. The CDR3 is made up of 15 amino acids. In DNA form, the CDR3 reads TGTGCCAGCAGGGCGGAAAGGGGGGTTATTGAAAAACTGTTTTTT. Encoded protein: CASRAERGVIEKLFF.

The V and J genes are TRBV9 and TRBJ2-3, with 9 positions matching TRBD1. CDR1 is SGDLS, CDR2 YYNGEE, per germline. V trimming: 2 bases; J trimming: 1 base; junction bases outside the gene matches: 2. The CDR3 has 15 residues. As DNA, the CDR3 is TGTGCCAGCAGCGTCGGACAGGGGCGCACAGATACGCAGTATTTT. This gives the protein CASSVGQGRTDTQYF.

The chain couples TRBV6-1 to TRBJ2-5, with TRBD2 matching over 8 bases. Unmatched junction bases numbered 7, after V lost 3 bases and J lost 7 bases. Germline loops: CDR1 MNHNS, CDR2 SASEGT. This CDR3 has 14 residues. For the CDR3, the DNA is TGTGCCAGCAGTGAGATTAATACTAGCGGGACCCAGTACTTC. Its protein is CASSEINTSGTQYF.

The J gene is TRBJ1-2, the V gene TRBV7-8; D not certain. The CDR3 totals 15 residues. With 5 bases removed from V and 6 bases from J, the gap between germline ends came to 19 bases. CDR1 and CDR2 from the germline V gene are SGHVS and FQNEAQ. The CDR3, as DNA: TGTGCCAGCAGCCGTCGAGGCGGGCACCGGGATGGCTACACCTTC. Translation gives CASSRRGGHRDGYTF.

The chain uses TRBV10-1 and TRBJ2-7; D unresolved. V was shortened by 5 bases and J by 0 bases, with 11 bases between the two germline ends. CDR3 length equals 14 residues. Germline values: CDR1 WNHNN, CDR2 SYGVQD (reference sequence). CDR3 sequence (DNA): TGCGCCAGCAGTTATTTCGCCCACTCCTACGAGCAGTACTTC. It encodes CASSYFAHSYEQYF.